These T cell receptor beta chains were read from a single sample in a study of Graves' ophthalmopathy and Graves' hyperthyroidism. One entry per CDR3 protein results from TCRdb running MiXCR on the multiplex PCR reads. In the table there are 400,000 to 450,000 distinct CDR3 sequences, 20% to 25% of which are singletons. Sequencing input: peripheral blood. The receptors derive from a woman between 18 and 29 years old with stable Graves' hyperthyroidism. Each CDR3 is given with its conserved first and last residue. Fields, in order: D gene, V gene, J gene, clone size, CDR3 DNA, CDR3 protein. A D gene is named only where the DNA matches it firmly. Clone size is given for some rows only: seen once, a few or many times, or a class if the clone is expanded.

D gene: TRBD2; V gene: TRBV5-1; J gene: TRBJ2-5; clone size: many; CDR3 DNA: TGCGCCAGCAGCTTCAAGAGGGGAGGGGAGACCCAGTACTTC; CDR3 protein: CASSFKRGGETQYF
D gene: .; V gene: TRBV20-1; J gene: TRBJ2-7; clone size: many; CDR3 DNA: TGCAGTGCTAGAGATCAGAGACGGGGTCTCGAGCAGTACTTC; CDR3 protein: CSARDQRRGLEQYF
D gene: .; V gene: TRBV6-5; J gene: TRBJ2-5; clone size: .; CDR3 DNA: TGTGCCAGCAGTTCCACAGGGCTAGGGGGCCAAGAGACCCAGTACTTC; CDR3 protein: CASSSTGLGGQETQYF
D gene: .; V gene: TRBV29-1; J gene: TRBJ1-1; clone size: many; CDR3 DNA: TGCAGCGTTGGCCCCTTGGGGCACCACACTGAAGCTTTCTTT; CDR3 protein: CSVGPLGHHTEAFF
D gene: TRBD2; V gene: TRBV5-1; J gene: TRBJ2-2; clone size: few; CDR3 DNA: TGCGCCAGCAGCTACCGGACTAGCGGGAACACCGGGGAGCTGTTTTTT; CDR3 protein: CASSYRTSGNTGELFF
D gene: .; V gene: TRBV6-1; J gene: TRBJ2-7; clone size: .; CDR3 DNA: TGTGCCAGCAGTGTGGACCACTATGGGGGCCTGGGGTACGAGCAGTACTTC; CDR3 protein: CASSVDHYGGLGYEQYF
D gene: TRBD1; V gene: TRBV9; J gene: TRBJ2-2; clone size: .; CDR3 DNA: TGTGCCAGCAGCGGAAAAACGGGACAGGGGGTGAGCGGGGAGCTGTTTTTT; CDR3 protein: CASSGKTGQGVSGELFF
D gene: .; V gene: TRBV12-3/TRBV12-4; J gene: TRBJ2-7; clone size: once; CDR3 DNA: TGTGCCAGCAGTCCGGAGGCCAGCTACGAGCAGTACTTC; CDR3 protein: CASSPEASYEQYF
D gene: .; V gene: TRBV12-3/TRBV12-4; J gene: TRBJ1-2; clone size: .; CDR3 DNA: TGTGCCAGCAGTTTACAGGGTCCCAGCGACTATGGCTACACCTTC; CDR3 protein: CASSLQGPSDYGYTF
D gene: TRBD1; V gene: TRBV12-3/TRBV12-4; J gene: TRBJ1-1; clone size: many; CDR3 DNA: TGTGCCAGCAGCCGCTCTACAGGGGGACCCACTGAAGCTTTCTTT; CDR3 protein: CASSRSTGGPTEAFF
D gene: .; V gene: TRBV25-1; J gene: TRBJ2-5; clone size: many; CDR3 DNA: TGTGCCAGCAGTGAATATATGGGGGTAACACAGGAGACCCAGTACTTC; CDR3 protein: CASSEYMGVTQETQYF
D gene: .; V gene: TRBV20-1; J gene: TRBJ1-2; clone size: few; CDR3 DNA: TGCAGTGCTAGTCCCGGGCATGGCTACACCTTC; CDR3 protein: CSASPGHGYTF
D gene: .; V gene: TRBV19; J gene: TRBJ2-2; clone size: .; CDR3 DNA: TGTGCCAGTAGTCCACAGGGAGAGTTCACCAGGGAGCTGTTTTTT; CDR3 protein: CASSPQGEFTRELFF
D gene: .; V gene: TRBV28; J gene: TRBJ2-7; clone size: few; CDR3 DNA: TGTGCCAGCAGTTTATGGACGGTTTCCTACGAGCAGTACTTC; CDR3 protein: CASSLWTVSYEQYF
D gene: TRBD1; V gene: TRBV18; J gene: TRBJ1-6; clone size: .; CDR3 DNA: TGTGCCAGCTCACCCGACAGGGGCCTCGATATAGCCCTCCACTTT; CDR3 protein: CASSPDRGLDIALHF
D gene: TRBD1; V gene: TRBV12-3/TRBV12-4; J gene: TRBJ2-4; clone size: many; CDR3 DNA: TGTGCCAGCAGGCACCGACAGGGGTCTCCCAAAAACATTCAGTACTTC; CDR3 protein: CASRHRQGSPKNIQYF
D gene: .; V gene: TRBV7-3; J gene: TRBJ1-1; clone size: many; CDR3 DNA: TGTGCCAGCAGCTTAGCCGGTGGCGGGAACACTGAAGCTTTCTTT; CDR3 protein: CASSLAGGGNTEAFF
D gene: .; V gene: TRBV7-8; J gene: TRBJ2-7; clone size: .; CDR3 DNA: TGTGCCAGCAGCCCCCCCATAAGACTAGTCTCCTACGAGCAGTACTTC; CDR3 protein: CASSPPIRLVSYEQYF
D gene: TRBD1; V gene: TRBV30; J gene: TRBJ1-3; clone size: .; CDR3 DNA: TGTGCCTGGAGAGCCGGGACAGGGGCTGGAAACACCATATATTTT; CDR3 protein: CAWRAGTGAGNTIYF
D gene: TRBD1; V gene: TRBV6-5; J gene: TRBJ1-6; clone size: many; CDR3 DNA: TGTGCCAGCAGAGCCACAGGGGATAATTCACCCCTCCACTTT; CDR3 protein: CASRATGDNSPLHF
D gene: .; V gene: TRBV6-1; J gene: TRBJ2-7; clone size: .; CDR3 DNA: TGTGCCAGCAGTGACAGGGTTGGGTACGAGCAGTACTTC; CDR3 protein: CASSDRVGYEQYF
D gene: .; V gene: TRBV6-1; J gene: TRBJ1-1; clone size: .; CDR3 DNA: TGTGCCAGCAGTAAAGCGACAGCAACCAACACTGAAGCTTTCTTT; CDR3 protein: CASSKATATNTEAFF
D gene: TRBD1; V gene: TRBV18; J gene: TRBJ2-5; clone size: many; CDR3 DNA: TGTGCCAGCTCACCCGTCCCGGGACAGGGAGAGACCCAGTACTTC; CDR3 protein: CASSPVPGQGETQYF
D gene: .; V gene: TRBV15; J gene: TRBJ2-7; clone size: .; CDR3 DNA: TGTGCCACCATCACCCGGGGCGATCAGTACTTC; CDR3 protein: CATITRGDQYF
D gene: .; V gene: TRBV12-3/TRBV12-4; J gene: TRBJ1-1; clone size: many; CDR3 DNA: TGTGCCAGCAGTTTCGCGGACACTGAAGCTTTCTTT; CDR3 protein: CASSFADTEAFF
D gene: .; V gene: TRBV18; J gene: TRBJ1-6; clone size: many; CDR3 DNA: TGTGCCAGCTCACGGGGCAGTTATAATTCACCCCTCCACTTT; CDR3 protein: CASSRGSYNSPLHF
D gene: .; V gene: TRBV20-1; J gene: TRBJ1-1; clone size: .; CDR3 DNA: TGCAGTGCTCCCCCCGGGGGGGCAATAACTGAAGCTTTCTTT; CDR3 protein: CSAPPGGAITEAFF
D gene: .; V gene: TRBV7-8; J gene: TRBJ2-7; clone size: many; CDR3 DNA: TGTGCCAGCAGCACACACGAATTAGCGTACGAGCAGTACTTC; CDR3 protein: CASSTHELAYEQYF
D gene: .; V gene: TRBV2; J gene: TRBJ1-2; clone size: many; CDR3 DNA: TGTGCCAGCAGTGTTGAGACCACGAAACTTTTGGGCTATGGCTACACCTTC; CDR3 protein: CASSVETTKLLGYGYTF
D gene: TRBD1; V gene: TRBV11-2; J gene: TRBJ1-1; clone size: many; CDR3 DNA: TGTGCCAGCAGCAAGACAGGGGGGAGCACTGAAGCTTTCTTT; CDR3 protein: CASSKTGGSTEAFF
D gene: .; V gene: TRBV6-5; J gene: TRBJ1-1; clone size: once; CDR3 DNA: TGTGCCAGCAGTTTCCGACAGTTGTACACTGATGCTTTCTTT; CDR3 protein: CASSFRQLYTDAFF